The TCR beta chain described here comes from a study of cytomegalovirus exposure and HLA in healthy donors. Overall study results and limits: Association of a missense DCLRE1C variant with TCR beta V- and J-gene trimming was reported in a later analysis. Some TCR beta chains (around 180 of them) were listed as cytomegalovirus-associated.

V was trimmed by 8 bases and J by 3 bases, leaving 7 bases between them. The CDR3 spans 12 residues. Per germline, CDR1 KGHSH and CDR2 LQKENI. A multiplex PCR was run with 60 Vbeta primers and 13 Jbeta primers. Clones were read by immunoSEQ multiplex PCR, and TCRdb kept only the in-frame ones, dropping some. The data contain 190,000 or so clones, 75% to 85% of them singletons. With respect to this clone: Its specificity is unknown.

The chain combines TRBV18 with TRBJ1-4; D not resolved. The material sequenced was PBMCs. This clonotype was obtained from a boy aged 10-17 years in good health and CMV-seronegative. CDR3 coding DNA: TGTGCCAGCCGGACTTCTAATGAAAAACTGTTTTTT. Translating gives CASRTSNEKLFF. Together with reference TRBV18 and TRBJ1-4, the CDR3 gives the full variable domain: NAGVMQNPRHLVRRRGQEARLRCSPMKGHSHVYWYRQLPEEGLKFMVYLQKENIIDESGMPKERFSAEFPKEGPSILRIQQVVRGDSAAYFCASRTSNEKLFFGSGTQLSVL.